The rows below give T cell receptor beta chains drawn from one sample of a study of memory CD4+ T cells and cytomegalovirus serostatus. Sequencing used immunoSEQ multiplex PCR; TCRdb keeps in-frame clones, though not all of them. This table holds 55,000 to 80,000 clones, around 76% found once. The specimen sequenced was memory CD4+ T cells from blood. Receptors originate from an adult in good health and CMV-seropositive. CDR3s include the opening cysteine and the closing phenylalanine or tryptophan. A D gene is named only where the DNA matches it firmly. Not every row has a clone size; where given, it reads once, few, many or a size class.

>TRBJ1-4|TRBV5-6|NA|NA
CASSFPTGGPNEKLFF
TGTGCCAGCAGCTTTCCCACGGGAGGGCCTAATGAAAAACTGTTTTTT
>TRBJ2-1|TRBV7-9|NA|NA
CASSNRDSYNEQFF
TGTGCCAGCAGCAACAGGGATTCCTACAATGAGCAGTTCTTC
>TRBJ1-1|TRBV6-1|TRBD1|once
CASSDRDRAGAFF
TGTGCCAGCAGTGATCGAGACAGGGCAGGGGCTTTCTTT
>TRBJ1-2|TRBV11-2|NA|NA
CASSLGIGLDYGYTF
TGTGCCAGCAGCCTAGGGATAGGGTTAGACTATGGCTACACCTTC
>TRBJ1-1|TRBV5-1|NA|NA
CASSVSSGTYDAFF
TGCGCCAGCAGCGTGTCCTCCGGGACATATGATGCTTTCTTT
>TRBJ2-7|TRBV2|TRBD1|once
CASSRDRGRHEQYF
TGTGCCAGCAGCCGGGACAGGGGGCGTCACGAGCAGTACTTC
>TRBJ2-1|TRBV5-4|NA|NA
CASSLSAINEQFF
TGTGCCAGCAGCTTATCAGCTATCAATGAGCAGTTCTTC
>TRBJ2-3|TRBV6-5|TRBD1|NA
CASSRDRGKDTQYF
TGTGCCAGCAGTCGGGACAGGGGAAAAGATACGCAGTATTTT
>TRBJ1-5|TRBV28|NA|NA
CASSLDTGSGQPQHF
TGTGCCAGCAGTCTCGATACCGGTTCGGGGCAGCCCCAGCATTTT
>TRBJ1-4|TRBV28|NA|NA
CASSFATGVANEKLFF
TGTGCCAGCAGTTTCGCAACGGGGGTAGCTAATGAAAAACTGTTTTTT
>TRBJ1-2|TRBV27|NA|once
CASRSSNYGYTF
TGTGCCAGCAGGAGTTCTAACTATGGCTACACCTTC
>TRBJ1-1|TRBV7-2|TRBD1|many
CASSAQGATEAFF
TGTGCCAGCAGCGCACAGGGGGCAACTGAAGCTTTCTTT
>TRBJ1-2|TRBV11-2|TRBD1|once
CASSFYRGDGYTF
TGTGCCAGCAGCTTCTACAGGGGCGATGGCTACACCTTC
>TRBJ1-5|TRBV7-2|NA|NA
CASSLREYNQPQHF
TGTGCCAGCAGCTTAAGGGAGTACAATCAGCCCCAGCATTTT
>TRBJ1-2|TRBV5-6|TRBD1|NA
CASSYDREGDGYTF
TGTGCCAGCAGCTATGACAGGGAGGGCGATGGCTACACCTTC
>TRBJ1-1|TRBV9|NA|NA
CASSATLTTEAFF
TGTGCCAGCAGCGCCACCCTCACCACTGAAGCTTTCTTT
>TRBJ2-7|TRBV25-1|NA|NA
CASSVAGPISYEQYF
TGTGCCAGCAGTGTGGCGGGCCCCATCTCCTACGAGCAGTACTTC
>TRBJ2-7|TRBV27|NA|once
CASSLGRNSYEQYF
TGTGCCAGCAGTTTAGGACGGAACTCCTACGAGCAGTACTTC
>TRBJ2-5|TRBV5-4|NA|NA
CASRTRAQETQYF
TGTGCCAGCAGGACACGGGCCCAAGAGACCCAGTACTTC
>TRBJ1-1|TRBV15|NA|NA
CATSPRGDTEAFF
TGTGCCACCAGCCCCCGGGGCGACACTGAAGCTTTCTTT
>TRBJ2-1|TRBV27|TRBD1|NA
CASSTPTGVSPFSYNEQFF
TGTGCCAGCAGTACCCCGACAGGGGTCAGCCCCTTCTCCTACAATGAGCAGTTCTTC
>TRBJ1-4|TRBV4-1|TRBD1|NA
CASSLTGGFGTNEKLFF
TGCGCCAGCAGCCTTACAGGGGGCTTCGGAACTAATGAAAAACTGTTTTTT
>TRBJ2-1|TRBV2|NA|few
CASSEGFARNEQFF
TGTGCCAGCAGTGAAGGTTTTGCGCGCAATGAGCAGTTCTTC
>TRBJ2-7|TRBV5-8|NA|NA
CASSLLSTLSYEQYF
TGTGCCAGCAGTCTTCTCTCGACTCTTTCCTACGAGCAGTACTTC
>TRBJ2-7|TRBV10-3|TRBD2|NA
CAISETSGYSYEQYF
TGTGCCATCAGTGAGACTAGCGGGTACTCCTACGAGCAGTACTTC
>TRBJ2-3|TRBV7-9|NA|NA
CASSLAGGPLVQYF
TGTGCCAGCAGCTTAGCGGGGGGGCCGTTGGTACAGTATTTT
>TRBJ2-7|TRBV29-1|NA|few
CSVTMQLSYEQYF
TGCAGCGTGACTATGCAGCTCTCCTACGAGCAGTACTTC
>TRBJ1-2|TRBV15|NA|NA
CATSRRQAPIYGYTF
TGTGCCACCAGCAGGAGACAGGCACCAATCTATGGCTACACCTTC
>TRBJ1-1|TRBV11-2|TRBD1|once
CASSLLQGARTEAFF
TGTGCCAGCAGCCTCCTACAGGGGGCTCGGACTGAAGCTTTCTTT
>TRBJ2-1|TRBV7-3|NA|NA
CASSPNIITVYNEQFF
TGTGCCAGCAGCCCCAATATCATAACTGTTTACAATGAGCAGTTCTTC
>TRBJ1-1|TRBV11-2|NA|many
CASSLGVMNTEAFF
TGTGCCAGCAGCTTAGGGGTGATGAACACTGAAGCTTTCTTT
>TRBJ2-3|TRBV5-6|NA|NA
CASSRPLDTQYF
TGTGCCAGCAGCCGTCCTTTGGATACGCAGTATTTT
>TRBJ1-2|TRBV6-1|TRBD1|NA
CASKVRGRGYGYTF
TGTGCCAGCAAAGTCAGGGGGCGGGGGTATGGCTACACCTTC
>TRBJ2-5|TRBV11-2|NA|NA
CASSLDGAGTQYF
TGTGCCAGCAGCTTAGATGGAGCGGGGACCCAGTACTTC
>TRBJ2-3|TRBV4-2|TRBD2|NA
CASSPFTTSVGDTQYF
TGTGCCAGCAGCCCCTTTACGACTAGCGTTGGAGATACGCAGTATTTT
>TRBJ1-5|TRBV28|NA|NA
CASSLTGTGNQPQHF
TGTGCCAGCAGTTTAACAGGGACTGGCAATCAGCCCCAGCATTTT
>TRBJ1-4|TRBV10-1|NA|few
CASSGQANEKLFF
TGCGCCAGCAGTGGGCAGGCTAATGAAAAACTGTTTTTT
>TRBJ1-4|TRBV5-1|TRBD1|NA
CASSSTGPTNEKLFF
TGCGCCAGCAGCTCGACAGGGCCGACTAATGAAAAACTGTTTTTT
>TRBJ2-7|TRBV7-8|TRBD1|NA
CASSLDRGPSEQYF
TGTGCCAGCAGCTTGGACAGGGGGCCGTCCGAGCAGTACTTC
>TRBJ2-3|TRBV6-5|TRBD2|NA
CASRPPGLVADTQYF
TGTGCCAGCAGGCCGCCGGGACTAGTGGCAGATACGCAGTATTTT
>TRBJ2-1|TRBV7-2|NA|many
CASSLVEVEQFF
TGTGCCAGCAGCTTAGTGGAGGTGGAGCAGTTCTTC
>TRBJ2-1|TRBV7-3|TRBD2|once
CASSLSVAGVAEQFF
TGTGCCAGCAGCTTATCGGTAGCGGGAGTGGCTGAGCAGTTCTTC
>TRBJ2-7|TRBV21-1|NA|NA
CASSKTVTTYEQYF
TGTGCCAGCAGCAAAACAGTCACGACCTACGAGCAGTACTTC
>TRBJ1-4|TRBV6-5|NA|NA
CASSYGGQNEKLFF
TGTGCCAGCAGTTACGGAGGGCAAAATGAAAAACTGTTTTTT
>TRBJ2-2|TRBV10-3|TRBD1|NA
CAISQDRANTGELFF
TGTGCCATCAGTCAGGACAGGGCGAACACCGGGGAGCTGTTTTTT
>TRBJ1-1|TRBV25-1|NA|NA
CASSDLGTGIAGAFF
TGTGCCAGCAGTGATTTGGGGACCGGGATTGCGGGAGCTTTCTTT
>TRBJ2-7|TRBV2|TRBD2|NA
CASSVERESYEQYF
TGTGCCAGCAGTGTAGAGCGGGAGTCTTACGAGCAGTACTTC
>TRBJ1-1|TRBV28|TRBD1|NA
CASTDDRGGVAEAFF
TGTGCCAGCACCGACGACAGGGGAGGTGTGGCTGAAGCTTTCTTT
>TRBJ2-5|TRBV29-1|TRBD1|NA
CSVLDRGGDETQYF
TGCAGCGTATTGGACAGGGGGGGTGATGAGACCCAGTACTTC
>TRBJ1-2|TRBV4-2|NA|many
CASSHPDINYGYTF
TGTGCCAGCAGCCACCCAGATATTAACTATGGCTACACCTTC